Following are 11 T cell receptor beta chains from one sample sequenced in a study of regulatory T cells in long-lasting Graves disease. Time point specified: newly diagnosed GD, antithyroid drugs for less than 3 months. TCR sequences were obtained from RNA taken from PBMCs. Construction of the TCR beta libraries employed iRepertoire HTBI primers in conjunction with Arm-PCR of CDR3 regions. TCRdb re-called the multiplex PCR reads through MiXCR, storing one row per CDR3 protein. The data hold some 240,000 distinct CDR3 sequences, with approximately 18% observed a single time. Separately, the same data were catalogued under a study of T cells in Graves' hyperthyroidism and ophthalmopathy.

The starting material was peripheral blood mononuclear cells (PBMCs), obtained at new diagnosis, from a patient treated with antithyroid drugs. These receptor sequences come from a woman between 25 and 40 years old with Graves disease.

This sequence joins TRBV4-1 and TRBJ2-7, with TRBD2 identical over 10 bases. The CDR3 is 17 residues long. CDR1 and CDR2 (germline): MGHRA, YSYEKL. The J segment lost 3 bases and the V segment lost 3 bases, leaving 11 bases of the junction unmatched. The CDR3 reads CASSHPVASGSVYEQYF. As DNA, the CDR3 is TGCGCCAGCAGCCACCCCGTGGCTAGCGGGAGTGTCTACGAGCAGTACTTC.

Ten or more counts support this clonotype. This chain uses TRBV19 with TRBJ2-3; TRBD1 is a possible D gene (7 bases). There are 17 residues in the CDR3. V lost 9 bases and J 1 base, leaving 23 bases between the germline ends. CDR1 and CDR2 (germline): LNHDA, SQIVND (reference sequence). The CDR3 region is CASARGAGNLGTDTQYF. CDR3 in DNA: TGTGCCAGCGCCAGGGGGGCAGGGAACCTGGGCACAGATACGCAGTATTTT.

This clonotype was found many times. V and J are TRBV6-2 or TRBV6-3 and TRBJ2-7, with 9 nucleotides matching TRBD1. The V and J ends lost 5 bases and 2 bases, in that order; junction bases with no gene match: 4. Germline-derived CDR1 and CDR2 are MNHEY and SVGEGT. The CDR3 runs to 14 residues. CDR3 in DNA: TGTGCCAGCAGTACCCGGGACAGGGCCTACGAGCAGTACTTC. This sequence encodes CASSTRDRAYEQYF.

This clonotype showed up many times. The chain couples TRBV2 to TRBJ1-5; TRBD1 might be the D (6 bases). Trimming shortened V by 5 bases and J by 3 bases, and 8 bases separated the two germline ends. Germline-derived CDR1 and CDR2 are SNHLY and FYNNEI. This CDR3 has 13 amino acids. The CDR3 here is CASSYRVNQPQHF. For the CDR3, the DNA is TGTGCCAGCAGTTACAGGGTCAATCAGCCCCAGCATTTT.

The CDR3 sequence is CASHDRGTYSTRAFF. The CDR3 bases are TGTGCCAGCCACGATCGGGGGACCTACTCCACAAGAGCTTTCTTT. V usage is TRBV2 and J usage is TRBJ1-1; a weak D match, TRBD1 (5 bases). This CDR3 region has 15 residues. V lost 8 bases, J lost 10 bases, and 26 bases lay in between. The V gene's germline CDR1 is SNHLY and CDR2 FYNNEI.

In this sample, this clonotype turned up many times. A far larger clone lies a single base away; this is likely a read error. The chain carries TRBV6-1 and TRBJ2-2, with 8 bases aligning to TRBD1. V gave up 6 bases and J gave up 4 bases; unmatched junction bases: 7. This CDR3 region has 15 residues. Germline V gives CDR1 MNHNS, CDR2 SASEGT. The CDR3 region has the DNA TGTGCCAGCAGCCCAGGGGGCGCGGGCACCGGGGAGCTGTTTTTT. It yields the protein CASSPGGAGTGELFF.

This clonotype has at least ten counts. This sequence joins TRBV24-1 and TRBJ2-5; 13 bases agree with TRBD2. The CDR3 length is 15 residues. CDR1 KGHDR and CDR2 SFDVKD come from the germline V gene. Trimming removed 4 bases from V and 5 bases from J; junction bases left unmatched: 3. The CDR3 reads CATSEVTSGRETQYF. CDR3 DNA: TGTGCCACCAGTGAGGTGACTAGCGGGAGGGAGACCCAGTACTTC.

This clonotype was counted ten times or more. The gene calls are TRBV30 and TRBJ2-2; 7 positions match TRBD1. V trimming: 2 bases; J trimming: 6 bases; junction bases outside the gene matches: 6. Looked up from germline, CDR1 is GTSNPN and CDR2 is SVGIG (reference sequence). There are 14 residues in the CDR3. The CDR3 nucleotides read TGTGCCTGGAGTAGGACAGGAGCATCCGGGGAGCTGTTTTTT. Protein: CAWSRTGASGELFF.

The rearrangement joins TRBV24-1 to TRBJ2-1; possibly TRBD1 or TRBD2 for D (5 bases each). CDR1 KGHDR and CDR2 SFDVKD come from the germline V gene. V shed 4 bases and J shed 0 bases, with 12 bases lying between them. The CDR3 spans 16 residues. The CDR3 protein is CATSDQGTPSYNEQFF. The CDR3 DNA follows: TGTGCCACCAGTGACCAAGGGACCCCCTCCTACAATGAGCAGTTCTTC.

This clonotype came up a few times. The genes are TRBV12-3 or TRBV12-4 and TRBJ2-3; 7 bases are shared with TRBD2. Trimming at V came to 4 bases and at J to 2 bases, leaving 6 bases not matched to a gene. The length of the CDR3 is 15 residues. The chain's CDR3 is CASSSGGGPTDTQYF. In DNA, the CDR3 is TGTGCCAGCAGTTCCGGCGGGGGACCCACAGATACGCAGTATTTT.

There are many counts of this clonotype. V usage is TRBV14 and J usage is TRBJ1-3, with D possibly matching TRBD1 (5 bases). Germline values: CDR1 SGHDN, CDR2 FVKESK. The CDR3 runs to 16 residues. V lost 2 bases, J lost 0 bases, and 11 bases lay in between. In DNA, the CDR3 is TGTGCCAGCAGCCAACAGCAGGGTTACTCTGGAAACACCATATATTTT. Translated, it gives CASSQQQGYSGNTIYF.